This T cell receptor beta chain was observed in a study of T-cell reconstitution after alpha-beta-depleted transplantation in children. Study conclusions and caveats: From surviving recipient T cells and thymic progenitors came the high day-60 TCRbeta diversity observed in some patients. The main origin of T-cell counts and diversity one year after transplant was newly produced T cells. Several hundred expanded graft clones reportedly supplied alpha-beta T cells about two months after transplant.

Unique molecular identifiers were used to barcode this TCRbeta library. TCRdb re-derived calls from the PCR reads in MiXCR, one entry per CDR3 protein. The table records about 300,000 distinct CDR3 sequences, over 7% of them present only once. This clonotype occurred many times. Its antigen is currently unknown. Trimming at V came to 1 base and at J to 5 bases, leaving 6 bases not matched to a gene. Looked up from germline, CDR1 is SGHTA and CDR2 is FQGNSA. This CDR3 comprises 15 residues. The sample in question was peripheral blood, obtained 360 days after TCRalphabeta/CD19-depleted stem cell transplant. This chain joins TRBV7-2 and TRBJ2-5; 8 nucleotides match TRBD1. The receptor was isolated from a female patient aged 2 to 10 who had a stem cell transplant for Fanconi anemia, so the T cells may come from the graft donor. DNA for the CDR3: TGTGCCAGCAGCTTAGGGCAGGGGGCGCGGGAGACCCAGTACTTC. As protein: CASSLGQGARETQYF.